The 9 T cell receptor beta chains below were found in one sample sequenced in a study of shared clonotypes between healthy human individuals. The repertoire was sequenced with immunoSEQ multiplex PCR; TCRdb's copy has only in-frame clones and lacks some. The repertoire holds about 1.5 million clones, 96% seen once, with over 1% in the top ten. What was sequenced was naive CD4+ T cells sorted from blood. Described subset: CD45RA+ positively selected. These receptors were collected from a man aged 30 to 45 in good health.

The rearrangement uses TRBV7-2 and TRBJ2-1, with D perhaps TRBD2 (6 bases). V lost 5 bases and J 9 bases, leaving 14 bases between the germline ends. This CDR3 has 13 residues. The germline V gene has CDR1 SGHTA and CDR2 FQGNSA. The CDR3 loop is CASSELARTEQFF. The CDR3 DNA reads TGTGCCAGCAGCGAACTAGCTAGAACTGAGCAGTTCTTC.

The gene calls are TRBV5-1 and TRBJ2-7, with a tentative D call TRBD2 (5 bases). CDR1 SGHRS and CDR2 YFSETQ come from the germline V gene. V was cut by 0 bases and J by 0 bases, with 13 bases left in between. The CDR3 has 16 amino acids. CDR3 protein: CASSLAGREASYEQYF. CDR3 coding DNA: TGCGCCAGCAGCTTGGCCGGACGGGAAGCCTCCTACGAGCAGTACTTC. Using reference TRBV5-1 and TRBJ2-7 for the parts outside the CDR3, the full variable domain is KAGVTQTPRYLIKTRGQQVTLSCSPISGHRSVSWYQQTPGQGLQFLFEYFSETQRNKGNFPGRFSGRQFSNSRSEMNVSTLELGDSALYLCASSLAGREASYEQYFGPGTRLTVT.

This chain connects TRBV6-5 to TRBJ2-2, with D possibly matching TRBD1 (6 bases). There are 15 residues in the CDR3. The V and J ends lost 0 bases and 4 bases respectively, with 9 bases between them. Germline V lookup: CDR1 MNHEY, CDR2 SVGAGI. CDR3 loop: CASSYSGQFTGELFF. The CDR3 DNA follows: TGTGCCAGCAGTTACTCCGGACAGTTCACCGGGGAGCTGTTTTTT.

J is TRBJ2-2 and V is TRBV5-4, with 7 bases that match TRBD1. This CDR3 has 15 amino acids. Germline CDR1 is SGHNT and CDR2 is YYREEE (reference sequence). The trim removed 0 bases at V and 2 bases at J, leaving 1 base unmatched. The CDR3 nucleotides are TGTGCCAGCAGCTTGGGGGACAGAAACACCGGGGAGCTGTTTTTT. It is translated as CASSLGDRNTGELFF.

J is TRBJ1-5 and V is TRBV6-5; D is uncertain. V was cut by 4 bases and J by 10 bases, with 17 bases left in between. This CDR3 contains 14 residues. Germline CDR1 and CDR2: MNHEY and SVGAGI. The CDR3 sequence is CASSSGGWQEPQHF. The CDR3 region has the DNA TGTGCCAGCAGTTCCGGAGGGTGGCAGGAACCCCAGCATTTT.

The J gene is TRBJ2-1, the V gene TRBV25-1; D perhaps matches TRBD1 (6 bases). CDR1 is MGHDK, CDR2 SYGVNS, per germline. V lost 6 bases and J 6 bases, leaving 15 bases between the germline ends. This CDR3 is built from 14 residues. The CDR3 coding sequence is TGTGCCAGCAGGGAAACAGGGATTCCCAATGAGCAGTTCTTC. Translation gives CASRETGIPNEQFF.

The V and J genes are TRBV5-4 and TRBJ2-1, with unresolved D. The germline V gene encodes CDR1 SGHNT and CDR2 YYREEE (reference sequence). V shed 4 bases and J shed 10 bases, with 24 bases lying between them. CDR3 size: 16 residues. The CDR3 nucleotides are TGTGCCAGCAGCGCAAACCCGGCAGCCCCCCAACGAGAGCAGTTCTTC. Translating gives CASSANPAAPQREQFF.

The J gene is TRBJ2-5, the V gene TRBV6-1; D is perhaps TRBD1 or TRBD2 (5 bases each). Looked up from germline, CDR1 is MNHNS and CDR2 is SASEGT. The V and J ends lost 0 bases and 4 bases respectively, with 15 bases between them. The CDR3 has 16 amino acids. The CDR3 sequence: CASSEALHGGAETQYF. The CDR3 DNA sequence: TGTGCCAGCAGTGAAGCGCTTCATGGGGGAGCAGAGACCCAGTACTTC.

The chain's CDR3 is CAWSVPIPDTQYF. The CDR3 region has the DNA TGTGCCTGGAGTGTACCGATCCCAGATACGCAGTATTTT. J is TRBJ2-3 and V is TRBV30; D gene ambiguous. V was shortened by 0 bases and J by 4 bases, with 8 bases between the two germline ends. Germline V gives CDR1 GTSNPN, CDR2 SVGIG (reference sequence). The CDR3 length is 13 residues. Together with reference TRBV30 and TRBJ2-3, the CDR3 gives the full variable domain: SQTIHQWPATLVQPVGSPLSLECTVEGTSNPNLYWYRQAAGRGLQLLFYSVGIGQISSEVPQNLSASRPQDRQFILSSKKLLLSDSGFYLCAWSVPIPDTQYFGPGTRLTVL.